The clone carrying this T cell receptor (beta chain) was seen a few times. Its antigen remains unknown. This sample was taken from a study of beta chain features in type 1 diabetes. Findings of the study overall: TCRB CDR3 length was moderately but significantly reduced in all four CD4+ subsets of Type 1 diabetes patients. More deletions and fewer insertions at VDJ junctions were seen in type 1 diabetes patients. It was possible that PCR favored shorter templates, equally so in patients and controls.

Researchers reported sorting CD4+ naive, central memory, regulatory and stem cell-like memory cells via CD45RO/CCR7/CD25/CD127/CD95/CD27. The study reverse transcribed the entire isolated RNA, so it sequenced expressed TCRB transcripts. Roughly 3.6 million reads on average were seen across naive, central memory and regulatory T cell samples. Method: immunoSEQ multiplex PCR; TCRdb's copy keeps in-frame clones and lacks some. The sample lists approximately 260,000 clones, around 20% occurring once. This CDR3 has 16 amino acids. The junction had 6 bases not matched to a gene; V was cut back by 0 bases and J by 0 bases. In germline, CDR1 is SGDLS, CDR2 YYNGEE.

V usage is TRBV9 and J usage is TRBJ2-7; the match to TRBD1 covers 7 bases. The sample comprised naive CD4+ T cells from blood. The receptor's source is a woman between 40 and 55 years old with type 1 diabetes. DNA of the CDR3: TGTGCCAGCAGCGTAGCTACAGGGGCGAGCTCCTACGAGCAGTACTTC. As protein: CASSVATGASSYEQYF.